The clone carrying this TCR beta chain was seen once. The target antigen is unknown. CDR3 length: 15 residues. The germline CDR1 and CDR2 sequences are SGHTA and FQGNSA. With 5 bases clipped from V and 5 bases from J, the junction kept 11 bases outside the gene matches. The record originates from a study of cytomegalovirus exposure and HLA in healthy donors. Study details: Genotyping showed roughly 86% of 300 to 450 donors falling in the Caucasian-associated ancestry cluster. Overall study findings and caveats: Exclusion applied to some V segments, including TRBV6-2 and TRBV6-3, as they were indistinguishable. According to an earlier analysis, most TCR beta V segments yielded productive rearrangements about 90% or about 30% of the time.

Primers for the PCR totalled 60 Vbeta and 13 Jbeta. Repertoires were generated with immunoSEQ multiplex PCR, while TCRdb's copy carries only in-frame clones and drops some. The table records 100,000 or so clones, 70% to 80% of them present only once. Material: PBMCs. J is TRBJ1-2 and V is TRBV7-2, with 7 bases fitting TRBD1. The source is a man between 25 and 39 years old in good health and CMV-seronegative. CDR3 region: CASSTKDRDGYGYTF. The DNA for the CDR3 is TGTGCCAGCAGCACCAAAGACAGGGATGGATATGGCTACACCTTC.